These 14 T cell receptor beta chains came from one sample sequenced in a study of shared clonotypes between healthy human individuals. The method was immunoSEQ multiplex PCR; TCRdb's version includes in-frame clones alone and lacks a portion of them. The profile shows over 400,000 clones, approximately 80% of them singletons. The sequenced sample consisted of PBMCs. The origin of the receptors is a middle-aged woman in good health. Some clones in this sample may be carry-over from other donors' samples.

This clone was recorded a few times. The chain uses TRBV29-1 and TRBJ1-1; D not certain. V was trimmed by 6 bases and J by 1 base, leaving 12 bases between them. CDR1 and CDR2 (germline): SQVTM, ANQGSEA. The CDR3 has 13 amino acids. The CDR3 spells CSVQSQANTEAFF. The CDR3 region has the DNA TGCAGCGTCCAATCTCAGGCGAACACTGAAGCTTTCTTT. The full variable domain, with the rest looked up from reference TRBV29-1 and TRBJ1-1, is SAVISQKPSRDICQRGTSLTIQCQVDSQVTMMFWYRQQPGQSLTLIATANQGSEATYESGFVIDKFPISRPNLTFSTLTVSNMSPEDSSIYLCSVQSQANTEAFFGQGTRLTVV.

The chain carries TRBV2 and TRBJ2-3; 10 bases match TRBD2. Germline trimming cut 7 bases from V and 2 bases from J; bases unmatched to any gene: 9. Germline CDR1 is SNHLY and CDR2 is FYNNEI. The CDR3 spans 16 residues. The CDR3 region is CASKTRTSGLTDTQYF. CDR3 DNA sequence: TGTGCCAGCAAGACGAGGACTAGCGGCCTCACAGATACGCAGTATTTT.

This clone was seen a few times. As DNA, the CDR3 is TGCAGCGTCAGGGTTGGGGGCACAGATACGCAGTATTTT. This encodes CSVRVGGTDTQYF. This chain connects TRBV29-1 to TRBJ2-3; a possible D gene is TRBD1 (5 bases). Trimming stripped 6 bases from V and 1 base from J, with 11 bases between. Germline CDR1 SQVTM, CDR2 ANQGSEA. The CDR3 contains 13 residues.

V usage is TRBV7-9 and J usage is TRBJ1-1, with unresolved D. V was clipped by 1 base and J by 1 base, with 7 bases between them. The CDR3 totals 14 residues. Germline values: CDR1 SEHNR, CDR2 FQNEAQ (reference sequence). The CDR3 reads CASSLGAENTEAFF. The CDR3 nucleotides read TGTGCCAGCAGCTTAGGGGCAGAGAACACTGAAGCTTTCTTT.

The chain recombines TRBV28 with TRBJ2-1, with 9 bases fitting TRBD2. The V segment lost 2 bases and the J segment 4 bases; nucleotides outside the gene matches: 3. CDR1 is MDHEN, CDR2 SYDVKM, per germline. The CDR3 covers 15 residues. The CDR3 loop is CASSLTSGLYNEQFF. As DNA, the CDR3 is TGTGCCAGCAGTTTAACTAGCGGGCTTTACAATGAGCAGTTCTTC.

The chain is built from TRBV18 and TRBJ2-5, with 10 bases identical to TRBD2. CDR1 KGHSH and CDR2 LQKENI come from the germline V gene. The CDR3 is 15 amino acids. The junction had 8 bases not matched to a gene; V was cut back by 6 bases and J by 4 bases. CDR3 sequence (DNA): TGTGCCAGCTCGTCTCTAGCGGGAGATTTAGAGACCCAGTACTTC. As protein: CASSSLAGDLETQYF.

This clone has just a few counts. CDR3 bases: TGTGCCAGCAGTTACAGGGGACAGGGGGGCGAGCAGTACTTC. Its translation is CASSYRGQGGEQYF. The gene calls are TRBV6-6 and TRBJ2-7; TRBD1 agrees at 11 bases. Germline V CDR1 and CDR2: MNHNY, SVGAGI (reference sequence). The CDR3 totals 14 residues. Losses at the gene ends were 2 bases for V and 6 bases for J; bases not matched to a gene: 3.

This clone occurred a few times. The rearrangement joins TRBV5-1 to TRBJ1-1; maybe TRBD1 (5 bases). The CDR3 length is 14 residues. The V gene lost 4 bases and the J gene lost 4 bases, with 14 bases spanning the gap. CDR1 and CDR2 from the germline V gene are SGHRS and YFSETQ. CDR3 nucleotide sequence: TGCGCCAGCAGCCGCGACTCCGGGGGCACTGAAGCTTTCTTT. Its protein product is CASSRDSGGTEAFF.

This clone was found a few times. The chain employs TRBV19 and TRBJ2-7; D possibly uses TRBD1 or TRBD2 (5 bases each). V lost 0 bases, J lost 7 bases, and 19 bases lay in between. CDR3 size: 16 residues. The germline V gene has CDR1 LNHDA and CDR2 SQIVND (reference sequence). The CDR3 spells CASSIESPPGPWEQYF. CDR3 bases: TGTGCCAGTAGTATAGAGAGTCCACCGGGGCCCTGGGAGCAGTACTTC.

This clone has just a few counts. V is TRBV4-1 and J is TRBJ2-7, with D perhaps TRBD1 (5 bases). Germline CDR1 is MGHRA and CDR2 is YSYEKL. There are 15 residues in the CDR3. Trimming left V 4 bases short and J 5 bases short, with 18 bases between. The CDR3 here is CASSPNIGQIHEQYF. DNA of the CDR3: TGCGCCAGCAGCCCGAACATAGGACAAATCCACGAGCAGTACTTC.

The rearrangement links TRBV10-1 to TRBJ2-3, with D unclear. The V and J ends lost 1 base and 3 bases respectively, with 5 bases between them. The CDR3 contains 13 residues. Looked up from germline, CDR1 is WNHNN and CDR2 is SYGVQD (reference sequence). CDR3 sequence: CASSELSTDTQYF. The CDR3 DNA follows: TGCGCCAGCAGTGAGTTAAGTACAGATACGCAGTATTTT.

The chain is built from TRBV27 and TRBJ2-1; the match to TRBD2 covers 8 bases. There are 15 residues in the CDR3. V trimming: 7 bases; J trimming: 2 bases; junction bases outside the gene matches: 7. Germline V CDR1 and CDR2: MNHEY, SMNVEV (reference sequence). CDR3 in amino acids: CASTSGSATYNEQFF. CDR3 bases: TGTGCCAGCACGAGCGGGAGCGCAACCTACAATGAGCAGTTCTTC.

The chain couples TRBV21-1 to TRBJ2-6; TRBD2 was called by the table and not checked on the DNA. TRBV21-1 is a known pseudogene. CDR3 length: 16 amino acids. The CDR3 region has the DNA TGTGCCAGCAGCAACACGGAGGGCTCTGGGGCCAACGTCCTGACTTTC. Translating gives CASSNTEGSGANVLTF.

This clone came up once. The genes are TRBV7-9 and TRBJ1-2; no definite D call. The V end lost 1 base, the J end lost 8 bases, and 17 bases lay between the germline ends. This CDR3 spans 15 amino acids. Looked up from germline, CDR1 is SEHNR and CDR2 is FQNEAQ (reference sequence). Written as DNA, the CDR3 is TGTGCCAGCAGCTTAGTTGGGGAGGCCGGTGGGGGCTACACCTTC. Translating it yields CASSLVGEAGGGYTF.